This TCR beta chain was captured in a study of low-dose radiotherapy and immunotherapy resistance in tumors. About the study: Cohort 2 was treated with 1 Gy per fraction every two weeks, amounting to 13 Gy across 26 weeks. Intravenous ipilimumab 1 mg/kg every six weeks was given with nivolumab 240 mg every two weeks.

Alpha- and beta-chain coverage of first-strand cDNA came from TRAV- and TRBV-specific primers. The authors ran around 22 PCR cycles to amplify TCRs with a constant-region primer and V-primer adapter. Using its own MiXCR run on the reads, TCRdb lists one record per CDR3 protein. The sample lists tens of thousands of distinct CDR3 sequences, roughly 19% occurring once. V dropped 5 bases and J dropped 1 base, with 8 bases sitting between them. The CDR3 has 13 amino acids. Germline assignment: CDR1 SGHTA and CDR2 FQGTGA. Time point: before trial treatment. Donors, who were enrolled in a single-arm phase I dose-escalation trial, received nivolumab, ipilimumab, aspirin, low-dose cyclophosphamide and low-dose radiotherapy. This clonotype has ten or more counts.

The sequences come from PBMCs, collected before treatment. V is TRBV7-3 and J is TRBJ2-5; unclear D gene. This TCR was recovered from a male donor with prostate cancer. In DNA form, the CDR3 reads TGTGCCAGCAGCCCAACCCCCCAAGAGACCCAGTACTTC. Translating it yields CASSPTPQETQYF.